This passage covers 22 T cell receptor beta chains from one sample sequenced in a study of breast tumors, draining lymph nodes, adjacent tissues. TCRdb re-analysed the multiplex PCR reads in MiXCR, keeping a single row per CDR3 protein. The sample has about 130,000 distinct CDR3 sequences; just under 20% are singletons. Axillary draining lymph nodes of breast cancer patients supplied the node samples. Sequenced: axillary lymph node tissue. These receptors came from a female donor with breast cancer. Some clones in this sample may be carry-over from other donors' samples.

This clonotype was counted at least ten times. The chain carries TRBV10-2 and TRBJ2-1; possibly TRBD1 for D (5 bases). The ends were cut back, 4 bases at V and 5 bases at J, with 6 bases in the middle. Per the germline V gene, CDR1 is WSHSY and CDR2 is SAAADI. The CDR3 contains 12 residues. In DNA form, the CDR3 reads TGCGCCAGCAGTGGGACAAACAATGAGCAGTTCTTC. It codes for CASSGTNNEQFF.

This clonotype was seen repeatedly, ten times or more. V gene TRBV20-1 combines with J gene TRBJ2-2; 8 bases map to TRBD1. CDR3 length equals 14 residues. Looked up from germline, CDR1 is DFQATT and CDR2 is SNEGSKA (reference sequence). The V gene end was trimmed by 4 bases and the J gene end by 7 bases; junction bases not matched to a gene: 8. CDR3 sequence (DNA): TGCAGTGCTACTGCCCAGGGGGCAATCGGGGAGCTGTTTTTT. The encoded protein is CSATAQGAIGELFF.

This clonotype has ten or more counts. The chain has TRBV12-3 or TRBV12-4 and TRBJ2-1; no firm D call. V was cut by 5 bases and J by 8 bases, with 4 bases left in between. The CDR3 runs 10 residues. This CDR3 reads CASSRYEQFF. As DNA, the CDR3 is TGTGCCAGCAGTAGATATGAGCAGTTCTTC.

Note on this clonotype: A much larger clone lies one base from this, so it may be a read error. The conserved closing phenylalanine or tryptophan is absent in this CDR3, likely reflecting a read error. The V call is TRBV12-3 or TRBV12-4, the J call TRBJ2-5; possibly TRBD1 or TRBD2 for D (7 bases each). V lost 5 bases and J lost 5, with 24 bases in between. The CDR3 spans 17 residues. CDR3 coding DNA: TGTGCCAGCAGTGGGGGTCAGGGGGGGCCGAGGGGGGAGACCCAGTACATC. Translating it yields CASSGGQGGPRGETQYI.

This clonotype was seen many times. This chain links TRBV18 with TRBJ2-7; D ambiguous. This CDR3 has 14 amino acids. Trimming pared 0 bases from V and 2 bases from J, leaving 8 bases between. The V gene's germline CDR1 is KGHSH and CDR2 LQKENI. Here the CDR3 reads CASSPPPSPYEQYF. The CDR3 nucleotides read TGTGCCAGCTCACCACCGCCAAGTCCCTACGAGCAGTACTTC. Based on the CDR3 plus reference TRBV18 and TRBJ2-7, the full variable domain is NAGVMQNPRHLVRRRGQEARLRCSPMKGHSHVYWYRQLPEEGLKFMVYLQKENIIDESGMPKERFSAEFPKEGPSILRIQQVVRGDSAAYFCASSPPPSPYEQYFGPGTRLTVT.

Comment on this clonotype: A much larger clone lies a single base off, so this may be a read error. V usage is TRBV19 and J usage is TRBJ2-1; 8 bases are a match to TRBD2. Germline V gene data show CDR1 as LNHDA and CDR2 as SQIVND (reference sequence). With 6 bases clipped from V and 3 bases from J, the junction kept 16 bases outside the gene matches. The CDR3 runs 18 residues. CDR3: CASSHSRVRGGYYNEQFF. In DNA, the CDR3 is TGTGCCAGTAGCCACTCGAGGGTTCGCGGGGGGTACTACAATGAGCAGTTCTTC.

This clonotype was recorded many times. CDR3 in amino acids: CASSWKGGQETQYF. CDR3 in DNA: TGTGCCAGCAGCTGGAAAGGGGGCCAAGAGACCCAGTACTTC. This chain joins TRBV7-6 and TRBJ2-5, with D perhaps TRBD1 (6 bases). This CDR3 has 14 amino acids. In germline, CDR1 is SGHVS, CDR2 FNYEAQ. V was pared by 4 bases and J by 1 base, with 10 bases between.

This clonotype was seen at least ten times. This rearrangement joins TRBV15 to TRBJ2-1, with 9 bases fitting TRBD2. The ends lost 0 bases at V and 4 bases at J; junction bases unmatched: 1. The CDR3 has 15 residues. Germline CDR1 LNHNV, CDR2 YYDKDF (reference sequence). CDR3 sequence (DNA): TGTGCCACCAGCAGAGAAGCGGGGGGTTACAATGAGCAGTTCTTC. It yields the protein CATSREAGGYNEQFF.

This clonotype has a count of ten or more. This sequence joins TRBV5-5 and TRBJ2-3, with D possibly being TRBD1 (6 bases). CDR1 is SGHKS, CDR2 YYEKEE, per germline (reference sequence). CDR3 length: 15 residues. V was pared by 1 base and J by 4 bases, with 13 bases between. As DNA, the CDR3 is TGTGCCAGCAGCTTGAGGGCAGGGGATTCAGATACGCAGTATTTT. Its translation: CASSLRAGDSDTQYF. The variable domain in full, with the rest retrieved from reference TRBV5-5 and TRBJ2-3, is DAGVTQSPTHLIKTRGQQVTLRCSPISGHKSVSWYQQVLGQGPQFIFQYYEKEERGRGNFPDRFSARQFPNYSSELNVNALLLGDSALYLCASSLRAGDSDTQYFGPGTRLTVL.

Notes on this clonotype: A much larger clone is a single base away; this may be a read error. This sequence joins TRBV19 and TRBJ2-3, with a possible D match to TRBD2 (5 bases). The CDR3 has 16 residues. The germline V gene has CDR1 LNHDA and CDR2 SQIVND (reference sequence). V was pared by 5 bases and J by 3 bases, with 18 bases between. CDR3 sequence: CASSYSGGLGTDTQYF. CDR3 DNA sequence: TGTGCCAGTAGTTATTCTGGCGGGTTGGGAACAGATACGCAGTATTTT.

To note about this clonotype: This may come from a read error, since a much larger clone is one base off. The V gene is TRBV11-2, the J gene TRBJ2-5; possibly TRBD2 for D (5 bases). Germline assignment: CDR1 SGHAT and CDR2 FQNNGV. This CDR3 region has 12 residues. The CDR3 nucleotides read TGTGCCTGCAGCGTGAGCGGAGAGACCCAGTACTTC. Residues: CACSVSGETQYF. The full variable domain, in which reference TRBV11-2 and TRBJ2-5 provide the parts outside the CDR3, is EAGVAQSPRYKIIEKRQSVAFWCNPISGHATLYWYQQILGQGPKLLIQFQNNGVVDDSQLPKDRFSAERLKGVDSTLKIQPAKLEDSAVYLCACSVSGETQYFGPGTRLLVL.

The J gene is TRBJ2-7, the V gene TRBV28; D might be TRBD1 (8 bases). The CDR3 runs 15 residues. V dropped 4 bases and J dropped 4 bases, with 17 bases sitting between them. Germline V CDR1 and CDR2: MDHEN, SYDVKM. The CDR3 nucleotides read TGTGCCAGCAGTTCACGTTACAGGGGGGGATACGAGCAGTACTTC. Its protein product is CASSSRYRGGYEQYF.

This rearrangement joins TRBV27 to TRBJ2-5, with D tentatively TRBD2 (6 bases). Trimming removed 5 bases from V and 7 bases from J, with 11 bases in between. The CDR3 is 12 amino acids. Looked up from germline, CDR1 is MNHEY and CDR2 is SMNVEV (reference sequence). CDR3 bases: TGTGCCAGCAGTCCTTTGGGGGGGACCCAGTACTTC. Protein sequence: CASSPLGGTQYF.

This clonotype showed up many times. This chain links TRBV19 with TRBJ2-1; D remains ambiguous. Germline values: CDR1 LNHDA, CDR2 SQIVND (reference sequence). Trimming pared 5 bases from V and 8 bases from J, leaving 19 bases between. This CDR3 has 15 residues. CDR3 protein: CASSPLKDRSDEQFF. DNA for the CDR3: TGTGCCAGTAGTCCCCTCAAGGATCGAAGCGATGAGCAGTTCTTC.

This clonotype occurred many times. The chain uses TRBV10-3 and TRBJ1-4, with D perhaps TRBD1 (5 bases). Trimming stripped 3 bases from V and 8 bases from J, with 13 bases between. The CDR3 sequence is 14 residues long. Germline V gene sequence: CDR1 ENHRY, CDR2 SYGVKD. DNA of the CDR3: TGTGCCATCAGTGATGGGCAGGGAGGCGAAAAACTGTTTTTT. It codes for CAISDGQGGEKLFF.

The table lists this clonotype with many counts. The genes are TRBV29-1 and TRBJ2-6; D possibly corresponds to TRBD2 (5 bases). Germline V gene lookup returns CDR1 SQVTM and CDR2 ANQGSEA. The germline V and J ends were trimmed by 4 bases and 3 bases, with 10 bases remaining between them. The CDR3 covers 14 residues. The CDR3 bases are TGCAGCGTTGGTGAGGGAATTGGGGCCAACGTCCTGACTTTC. It yields the protein CSVGEGIGANVLTF.

In this sample, this clonotype turned up many times. The chain is built from TRBV2 and TRBJ1-4, with TRBD1 as a possible D gene (6 bases). CDR3 length: 13 amino acids. Germline assignment: CDR1 SNHLY and CDR2 FYNNEI. V lost 3 bases and J 7 bases, leaving 9 bases between the germline ends. CDR3: CASSDRGGEKLFF. The CDR3 DNA is TGTGCCAGCAGTGACAGGGGCGGTGAAAAACTGTTTTTT.

About this clonotype: A much bigger clone sits one base away, suggesting this may be a read error. The V and J genes are TRBV10-1 and TRBJ2-2; TRBD2 matches at 7 bases. CDR1 WNHNN and CDR2 SYGVQD come from the germline V gene (reference sequence). The CDR3 consists of 14 residues. This chain's CDR3 is CASSERRVSGGLFF. The CDR3 region has the DNA TGCGCCAGCAGTGAGAGGAGGGTCTCGGGGGGGCTGTTTTTT.

This clonotype has ten or more counts. The rearrangement uses TRBV3-1 and TRBJ2-7, with a weak D call TRBD1 (7 bases). The CDR3 length is 13 residues. Germline CDR1 and CDR2: LGHDT and YNNKEL (reference sequence). V was cut by 1 base and J by 6 bases, with 10 bases left in between. The CDR3 DNA follows: TGTGCCAGCAGCCAAGGCGGGACAGTCGAGCAGTACTTC. Protein sequence: CASSQGGTVEQYF.

This clonotype has at least ten counts. CDR3 residues: CASSPRDTSSTDTQYF. CDR3 nucleotides: TGTGCCAGCAGCCCACGGGACACTTCTAGCACAGATACGCAGTATTTT. This chain joins TRBV11-2 and TRBJ2-3; D may be TRBD1 (6 bases). This CDR3 is built from 16 residues. Trimming took 5 bases from V and 0 from J, leaving 15 bases between them. Germline lookup yields CDR1 SGHAT and CDR2 FQNNGV.

The chain employs TRBV3-1 and TRBJ2-2; the match to TRBD1 covers 9 bases. Unmatched junction bases numbered 4, after V lost 4 bases and J lost 7 bases. Germline V CDR1 and CDR2: LGHDT, YNNKEL (reference sequence). This CDR3 contains 14 residues. CDR3 DNA sequence: TGTGCCAGCAGCCGGGGACAGGGAGGCGGGGAGCTGTTTTTT. It specifies CASSRGQGGGELFF.

As concerns this clonotype: The missing conserved phenylalanine or tryptophan at the end of this CDR3 makes a read error likely. The J gene is TRBJ2-3, the V gene TRBV5-4; D gene uncertain. Germline assignment: CDR1 SGHNT and CDR2 YYREEE (reference sequence). The V end lost 3 bases, the J end lost 0 bases, and 8 bases lay between the germline ends. The CDR3 has 14 amino acids. CDR3 residues: CASSSALSTDTQYS. Here the CDR3 DNA reads TGTGCCAGCAGCTCGGCCCTTAGCACAGATACGCAGTATTCT.